This paragraph covers one T cell receptor beta chain sequence. Its antigen is still unknown. The PCR ran on 60 Vbeta and 13 Jbeta primers. Repertoires were generated with immunoSEQ multiplex PCR, while TCRdb's copy carries only in-frame clones and drops some. The sample shows about 59,000 clones, about 80% of them seen only once. The source of the sample is a study of cytomegalovirus exposure and HLA in healthy donors. Study overall: There were several hundred genotyped donors. Of these, roughly 86% fell in the genetic ancestry cluster associated with self-reported Caucasian donors. General study points: Using the classifier, cytomegalovirus status was reportedly diagnosed with high specificity and sensitivity. It was confirmed in vitro that three of the CMV-associated chains were specific for CMV antigens.

This donor's CMV serostatus went unrecorded. J was trimmed by 8 bases and V by 3 bases; bases with no gene match: 12. Germline V gives CDR1 SGHAT, CDR2 FQNNGV. CDR3 length equals 16 residues. The clonotype comes from a human donor in good health. Source material: PBMCs. V is TRBV11-2 and J is TRBJ2-1; 8 nucleotides align to TRBD2. The CDR3 nucleotides are TGTGCCAGCAGCTTCCGGGGGGGCCTCCTTAGCTATGAGCAGTTCTTC. This gives the protein CASSFRGGLLSYEQFF.